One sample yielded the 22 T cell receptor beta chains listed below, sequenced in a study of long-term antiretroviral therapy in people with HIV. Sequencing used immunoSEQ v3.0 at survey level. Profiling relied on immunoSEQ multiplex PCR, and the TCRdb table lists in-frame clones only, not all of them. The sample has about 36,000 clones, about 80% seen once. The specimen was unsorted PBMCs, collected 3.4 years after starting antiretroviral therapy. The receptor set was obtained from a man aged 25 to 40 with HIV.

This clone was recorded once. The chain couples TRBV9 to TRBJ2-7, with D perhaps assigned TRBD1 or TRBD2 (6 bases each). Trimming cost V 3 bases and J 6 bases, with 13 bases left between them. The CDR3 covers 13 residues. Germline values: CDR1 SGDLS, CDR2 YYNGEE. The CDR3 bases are TGTGCCAGCAGCGCGAGGGGGGCTGGCGAGCAGTACTTC. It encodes CASSARGAGEQYF.

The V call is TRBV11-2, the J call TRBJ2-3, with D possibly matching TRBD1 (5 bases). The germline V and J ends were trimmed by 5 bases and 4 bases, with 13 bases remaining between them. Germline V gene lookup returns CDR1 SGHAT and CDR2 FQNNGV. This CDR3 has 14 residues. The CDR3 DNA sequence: TGTGCCAGCAGCCAGGGTCCCCGATCAGATACGCAGTATTTT. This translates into CASSQGPRSDTQYF.

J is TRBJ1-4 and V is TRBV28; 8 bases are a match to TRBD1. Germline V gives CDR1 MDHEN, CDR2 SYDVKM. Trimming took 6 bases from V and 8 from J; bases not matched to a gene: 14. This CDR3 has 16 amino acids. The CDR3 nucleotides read TGTGCCAGCAGCCTTTTCCCCGGGACAGGTCGCGAAAAACTGTTTTTT. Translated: CASSLFPGTGREKLFF.

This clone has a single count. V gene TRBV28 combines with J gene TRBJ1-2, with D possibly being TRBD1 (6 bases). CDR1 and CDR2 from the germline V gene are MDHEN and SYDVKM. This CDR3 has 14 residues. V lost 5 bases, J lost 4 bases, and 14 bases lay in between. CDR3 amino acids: CASSSRGPGYGYTF. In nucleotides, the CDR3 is TGTGCCAGCAGTAGCAGGGGCCCAGGCTATGGCTACACCTTC.

In nucleotides, the CDR3 is TGTGCCAGTAGCGACCTGGGAGGTGCCCCCCTCGGGCAGTACTTC. Its protein product is CASSDLGGAPLGQYF. The V gene is TRBV19, the J gene TRBJ2-7; tentative D call: TRBD2 (6 bases). V was trimmed by 6 bases and J by 9 bases, leaving 24 bases between them. The germline V gene has CDR1 LNHDA and CDR2 SQIVND (reference sequence). The CDR3 contains 15 residues.

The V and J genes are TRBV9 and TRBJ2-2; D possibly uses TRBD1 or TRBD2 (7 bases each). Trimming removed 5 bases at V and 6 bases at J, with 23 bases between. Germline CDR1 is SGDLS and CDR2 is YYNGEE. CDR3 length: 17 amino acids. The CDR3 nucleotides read TGTGCCAGCAGTGCCGATCCGGGACAGACTAGCTCCGGGGAGCTGTTTTTT. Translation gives CASSADPGQTSSGELFF.

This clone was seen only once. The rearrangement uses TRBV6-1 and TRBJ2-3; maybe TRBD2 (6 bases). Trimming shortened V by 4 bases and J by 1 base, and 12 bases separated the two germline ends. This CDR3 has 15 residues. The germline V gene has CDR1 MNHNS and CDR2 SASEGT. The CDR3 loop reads CASSALTGGTDTQYF. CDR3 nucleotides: TGTGCCAGCAGTGCCCTCACGGGGGGCACAGATACGCAGTATTTT.

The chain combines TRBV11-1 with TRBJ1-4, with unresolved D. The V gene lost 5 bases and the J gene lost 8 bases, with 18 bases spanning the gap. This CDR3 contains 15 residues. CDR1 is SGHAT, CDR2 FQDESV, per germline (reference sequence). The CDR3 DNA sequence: TGTGCCAGCAGCCCTTGGTCAGGTCGACGCGAAAAACTGTTTTTT. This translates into CASSPWSGRREKLFF.

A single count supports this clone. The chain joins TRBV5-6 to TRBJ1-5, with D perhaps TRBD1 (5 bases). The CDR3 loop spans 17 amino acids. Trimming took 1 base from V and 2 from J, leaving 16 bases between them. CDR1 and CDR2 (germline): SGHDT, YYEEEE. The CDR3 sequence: CASSLYARQGGNQPQHF. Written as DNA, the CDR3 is TGTGCCAGCAGCTTGTATGCTCGGCAGGGCGGCAATCAGCCCCAGCATTTT.

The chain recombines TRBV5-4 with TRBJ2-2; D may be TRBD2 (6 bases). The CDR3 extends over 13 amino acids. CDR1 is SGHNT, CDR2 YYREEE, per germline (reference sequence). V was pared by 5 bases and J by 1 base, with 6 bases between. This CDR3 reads CASRGGNTGELFF. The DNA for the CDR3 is TGTGCCAGCAGGGGGGGGAACACCGGGGAGCTGTTTTTT.

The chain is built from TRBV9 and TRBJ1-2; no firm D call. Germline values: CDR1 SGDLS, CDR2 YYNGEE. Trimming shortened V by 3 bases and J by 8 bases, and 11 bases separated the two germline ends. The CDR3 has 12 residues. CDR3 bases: TGTGCCAGCAGCGCCTTAGGCTGGGGCTACACCTTC. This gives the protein CASSALGWGYTF.

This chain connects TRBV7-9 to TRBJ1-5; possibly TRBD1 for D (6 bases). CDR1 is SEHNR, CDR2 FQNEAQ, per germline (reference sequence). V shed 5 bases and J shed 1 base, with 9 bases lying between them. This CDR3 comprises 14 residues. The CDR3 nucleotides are TGTGCCAGCAGCCACGGACAGAGCAATCAGCCCCAGCATTTT. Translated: CASSHGQSNQPQHF.

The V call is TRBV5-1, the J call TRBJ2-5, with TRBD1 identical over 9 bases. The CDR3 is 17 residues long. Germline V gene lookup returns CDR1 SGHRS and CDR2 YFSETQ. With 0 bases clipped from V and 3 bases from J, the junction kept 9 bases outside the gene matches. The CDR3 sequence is CASSLEGTGTFEETQYF. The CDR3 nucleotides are TGCGCCAGCAGCTTGGAAGGGACAGGGACCTTCGAAGAGACCCAGTACTTC.

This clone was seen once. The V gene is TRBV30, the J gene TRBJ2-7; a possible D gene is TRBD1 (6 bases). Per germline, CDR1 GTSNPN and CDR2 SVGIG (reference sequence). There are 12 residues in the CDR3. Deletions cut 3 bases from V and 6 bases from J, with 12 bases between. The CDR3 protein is CAWRLRGFEQYF. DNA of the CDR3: TGTGCCTGGAGGCTAAGGGGGTTCGAGCAGTACTTC.

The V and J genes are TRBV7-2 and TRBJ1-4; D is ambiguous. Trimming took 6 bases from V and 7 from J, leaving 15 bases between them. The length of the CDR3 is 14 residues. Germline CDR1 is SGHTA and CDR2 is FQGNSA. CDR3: CASSQTPGSEKLFF. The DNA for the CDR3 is TGTGCCAGCAGTCAAACTCCGGGGAGTGAAAAACTGTTTTTT.

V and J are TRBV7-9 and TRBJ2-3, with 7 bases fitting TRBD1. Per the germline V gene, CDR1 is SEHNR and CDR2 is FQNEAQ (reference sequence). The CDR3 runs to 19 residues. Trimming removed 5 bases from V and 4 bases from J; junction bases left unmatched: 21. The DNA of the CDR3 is TGTGCCAGCAGCCCGGCCGAGACAGGGACCTTCGGTTTTCCAGATACGCAGTATTTT. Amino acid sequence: CASSPAETGTFGFPDTQYF.

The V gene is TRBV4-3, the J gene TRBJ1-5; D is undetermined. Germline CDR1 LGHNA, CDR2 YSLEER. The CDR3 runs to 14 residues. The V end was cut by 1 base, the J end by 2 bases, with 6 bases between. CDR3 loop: CASSQAGGNQPQHF. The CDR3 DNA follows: TGCGCCAGCAGCCAAGCAGGTGGCAATCAGCCCCAGCATTTT.

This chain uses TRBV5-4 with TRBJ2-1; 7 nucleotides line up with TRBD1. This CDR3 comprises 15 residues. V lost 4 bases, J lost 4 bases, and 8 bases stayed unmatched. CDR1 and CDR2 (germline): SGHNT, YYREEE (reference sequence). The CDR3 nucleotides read TGTGCCAGCAGCCCCGGGACAGATAGATACAATGAGCAGTTCTTC. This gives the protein CASSPGTDRYNEQFF.

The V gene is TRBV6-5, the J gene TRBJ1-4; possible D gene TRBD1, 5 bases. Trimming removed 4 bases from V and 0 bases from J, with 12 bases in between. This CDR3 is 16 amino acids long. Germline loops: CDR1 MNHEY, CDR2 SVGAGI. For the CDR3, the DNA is TGTGCCAGCAGTTCCACAGGACCAACAACTAATGAAAAACTGTTTTTT. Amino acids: CASSSTGPTTNEKLFF.

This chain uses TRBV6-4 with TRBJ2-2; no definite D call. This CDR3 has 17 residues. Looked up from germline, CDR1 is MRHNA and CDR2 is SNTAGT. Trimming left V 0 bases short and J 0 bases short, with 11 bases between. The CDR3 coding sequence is TGTGCCAGCAGTGACTCTAGGCTTTCCGCGAACACCGGGGAGCTGTTTTTT. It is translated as CASSDSRLSANTGELFF.

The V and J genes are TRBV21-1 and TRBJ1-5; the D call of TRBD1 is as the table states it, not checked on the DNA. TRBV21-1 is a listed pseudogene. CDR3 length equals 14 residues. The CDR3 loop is CASKTDSLNQPQHF. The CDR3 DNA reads TGTGCCAGCAAGACGGACAGCCTCAATCAGCCCCAGCATTTT.

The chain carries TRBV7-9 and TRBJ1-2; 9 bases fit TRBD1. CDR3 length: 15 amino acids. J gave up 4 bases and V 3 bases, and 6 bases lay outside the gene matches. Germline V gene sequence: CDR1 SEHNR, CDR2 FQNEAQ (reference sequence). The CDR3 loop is CASSFGQGTGYGYTF. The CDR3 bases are TGTGCCAGCAGCTTTGGACAGGGGACGGGCTATGGCTACACCTTC.